This entry describes one T cell receptor beta chain. Its binding antigen is unknown. The input lacks base qualities; no much larger clone sits a single base away. The cohort comprised more than 550 healthy bone marrow donors. All cohort members were sampled while nominally healthy, although unrecorded immune exposures were likely present. The donor tested CMV seropositive, placing the donor among the approximately 290 seropositive members of the cohort. A peripheral blood sample was collected from each donor, and TCR beta sequencing was performed on peripheral blood mononuclear cells. The Qiagen DNeasy Blood Extraction Kit was used to extract genomic DNA from the blood cell samples. The sample comes from a study of cytomegalovirus exposure and HLA in healthy donors (dated by TCRdb to between 2016 and 2019). Concerning the study at large: An earlier analysis of some 600 of the donors reported about 300 Gb of sequence data and around 100 million unique TCR beta sequences obtained from approximately 180 million T cells. The study used immunosequencing to profile the T cell repertoires of some 600 subjects and linked those repertoires to cytomegalovirus serostatus. Rather than using new phenotypic data, the later analysis identified candidate immune exposures from TCR beta sequences and from how often those sequences occurred across donors. All discovery cohort repertoires had been generated on a single sequencing platform. To predict cytomegalovirus infection status, the study combined high-throughput TCR immunosequencing, statistical association of individual TCRs with disease status, and machine learning. The number of donors typed differed by locus, with about 629-630 for A, B, C, DRB1 and DQB1, around 500 for DQA1, nearly 610 for DPA1, and over 400 for DPB1. Along with the approximately 650-subject first cohort, a separate validation cohort of around 110 different subjects was used. Roughly 300 gigabases of sequencing data and around 80 million unique TCR sequences made up an early release that covered roughly 670 HLA-typed donors. HLA typing included class I and class II loci at four-digit resolution. Four to six DR-DQ haplotypes were handled as single units for association and clustering because linkage in the cohort was strong. A later genetic analysis used genome-wide SNP genotypes for 398 of the 666 donors, treating that subset as a discovery cohort. To decide whether each TCR beta V gene segment behaved as functional or pseudogenic, an earlier analysis of fewer than 750 of the donors relied on high-throughput TCR beta sequencing. In a later analysis, previously published TCR beta repertoires from 600 to 850 donors were re-analyzed and high-resolution HLA genotyping was added so that TCR occurrence patterns could be studied. Donor age, sex, ethnicity and CMV serostatus were collected together with the repertoire data. The study was designed to test whether signatures of past pathogen exposure could be identified by cataloging public T cell receptors. The genetic ancestry cluster associated with self-reported Caucasian donors included over 80% of the roughly 360 genotyped donors. Across about 380 genotyped donors of the cohort, an average of approximately 220,000 unique TCR beta nucleotide sequences per donor were sequenced, and around 19% of those sequences were non-productive.

Preparation of the library involved the immunoSEQ multiplex PCR assay. A mixture of 60 forward primers for TCR Vbeta segments and 13 reverse primers for TCR Jbeta segments was used in the multiplex PCR. The CDR3 region of rearranged TCR beta genes was amplified from genomic DNA with a multiplex PCR assay. On the Illumina HiSeq System, the amplified TCR beta libraries were sequenced as 87-base-pair reads. The original methods were these. In a later analysis, around 80 million unique TCR beta chains were counted across the 500 to 850 repertoires, and roughly 11 million of these chains were shared by at least two donors. To remove PCR and sequencing errors, raw reads were error-corrected and collapsed into unique sequences using a nearest-neighbor algorithm that merged closely related sequences. Alignment of CDR3 sequences to IMGT reference sequences was used to assign V, D and J gene segments. For a sequence to be retained, at least a six-nucleotide match to both a V gene segment and a J gene segment was required. Rearrangements were called productive when the CDR3 lacked stop codons and stayed in frame with V and J; all others were non-productive. Following IMGT convention, CDR3 was defined as the stretch from the second conserved V-encoded cysteine to the conserved J-encoded phenylalanine. The earlier analysis of some 540 of the donors excluded any sequence lacking an unambiguous match to a single V gene segment. In an earlier analysis of a few hundred of the donors, a V segment was called functional when productive rearrangements were above 56.7%, and segregating when the standard deviation between donors exceeded 5%. A statistical classification framework was built for diagnosing cytomegalovirus status from the catalog of TCR beta chain sequences. In a later analysis, V and J genes were assigned by comparing TCR nucleotide sequences against IMGT/GENE-DB human TR gene sequences. In a later analysis, CDR3 sequences and most-parsimonious VDJ recombination scenarios were assigned using the TCRdist pipeline. In a later analysis, each TCR beta chain was defined by its CDR3 amino acid sequence together with its V-gene family, and reads lacking a unique V-gene family were excluded. As a way to deal with suspected cross-contamination and a sequencing artifact, a later analysis dropped over 550 nucleotide sequences that were highly shared and had low generation probability. A later analysis calculated a clonal expansion index for each public chain from normalized within-repertoire ranks of inferred template counts. In a later analysis, generation probabilities were computed using a VDJ recombination model fitted to out-of-frame rearrangements, and the results were checked against IGoR. A later analysis scored TCR-TCR, TCR-HLA and TCR-CMV co-occurrence with hypergeometric tests, applying a repertoire-size bias correction to TCR pairs. To estimate false discovery rates, a later analysis permuted the HLA or CMV assignments 20 times. In a later analysis, co-occurring TCRs were grouped with DBSCAN, and TCRdist sequence similarity was added when clustering was performed within HLA-allele-positive subsets. Co-occurrence clustering excluded repertoires with fewer than 30,000 or more than 120,000 public chains, plus five with anomalous nucleotide sharing. TCRdb stores this immuneACCESS table with in-frame sequences only. Part of the clones is absent; in the studies checked, under half of the shortfall reflects unresolved V genes, and no reason is known for the rest. V and J calls and clone size follow that table, whereas D and trimming were derived from the DNA. In this sample the table shows 180,000 or so clones, around 76% of which occur a single time. Under 3% of the sample is held by the ten biggest clonotypes.

The full study reports these points: In this cohort, only TCR beta chains were sequenced, and detectable features were limited by the absence of alpha or paired-chain data. The classifier was reported to diagnose cytomegalovirus status with high specificity and sensitivity in both the original and validation cohorts. According to a later genetic analysis, donors in an Asian-associated ancestry cluster had fewer N-insertions in productive TCRs than the approximately 690-donor mean. Most TCR sequences were seen in very few donors, while some public TCRs were found in many individuals. When HLA alleles, especially DR and DQ, strongly co-occurred, attributing TCR associations to individual alleles was difficult. A further reported finding was that TCR beta sequences accurately predicted the HLA-A and HLA-B alleles for most subjects in the first cohort. A later analysis found that TCR association rates varied across HLA loci, with DRB1 alleles showing the most associated TCRs and HLA-C alleles the fewest. Because HLA typing was missing for some donors at each locus, association tests included only the typed subset. Linkage disequilibrium might explain the correlated functional status among segregating V segments, but an unknown experimental factor could not be ruled out. Broadly in line with IMGT annotations, most TCR beta V segments showed up in productive rearrangements about 87% or about 30% of the time in an earlier analysis of several hundred of the donors. Roughly 15 rarely observed V segments, including chromosome 9 orphons, were excluded from the earlier analysis of a few hundred of the donors because counts were too low. In a later analysis, several top co-occurrence clusters were reported to appear linked to parvovirus B19, influenza, CMV and Epstein-Barr virus. Specific HLA alleles were associated with 15,000 to 20,000 TCR beta sequences at a false discovery rate of 0.05 in a later analysis. V-gene and J-gene trimming of TCR beta chains was associated with a missense DCLRE1C variant in a later genetic analysis, and the association was replicated in an independent cohort. According to a later analysis, most CMV-associated TCR beta chains appeared to be HLA-restricted, and the HLA associations seemed to be driven largely by CMV exposure. For the cohort, immune exposure information was limited to CMV serostatus. A cluster of highly shared sequence variants was judged likely to represent a technical artifact of the sequencing pipeline. A later analysis found that HLA-associated TCR beta chains were more clonally expanded and had lower generation probabilities than equally common non-associated chains. Roughly uniform sequencing depth across donors was assumed in presence/absence analyses, although this assumption may not hold. The study listed 150 to 200 TCR beta chains as associated with cytomegalovirus. It was suggested by the authors that the approach could potentially be generalized to other disease states and immunological phenotypes. In vitro tests confirmed that three of the cytomegalovirus-associated TCR beta chains recognize cytomegalovirus antigens.

The TCR comes from a woman aged 25 to 39 in good health and CMV-seropositive. Sequenced input: PBMCs.

The nucleotide sequence is given as TGTGCCAGCAGTTTAAGGGCGGGGTTCCAGCGAAACACCATATATTTT. This sequence encodes CASSLRAGFQRNTIYF. The chain employs TRBV27 and TRBJ1-3; there is no confident call for the D gene. In the germline V gene (reference sequence), CDR1 corresponds to MNHEY and CDR2 to SMNVEV. There are 16 amino acids in the CDR3, from cysteine to phenylalanine inclusive. Only the CDR3 DNA stays, 48 bases, in frame from base 1. V was cut back by 2 bases and J by 5 bases, leaving a gap of 16 bases between them.